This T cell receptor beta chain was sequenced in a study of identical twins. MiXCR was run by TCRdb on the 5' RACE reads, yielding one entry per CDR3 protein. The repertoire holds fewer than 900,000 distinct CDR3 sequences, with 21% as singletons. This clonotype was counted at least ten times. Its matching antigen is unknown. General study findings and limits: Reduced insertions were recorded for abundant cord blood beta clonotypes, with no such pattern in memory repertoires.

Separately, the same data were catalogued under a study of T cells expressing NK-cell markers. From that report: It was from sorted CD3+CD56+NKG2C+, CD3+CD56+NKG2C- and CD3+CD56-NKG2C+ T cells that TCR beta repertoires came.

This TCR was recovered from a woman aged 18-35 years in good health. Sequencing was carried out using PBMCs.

The CDR3 spells CASSRRGDSWEKLFF. DNA for the CDR3: TGTGCCAGCAGCCGCCGGGGGGACAGTTGGGAAAAACTGTTTTTT. The chain carries TRBV9 and TRBJ1-4, with TRBD1 matching over 7 bases. The CDR3 has 15 amino acids. Germline-derived CDR1 and CDR2 are SGDLS and YYNGEE. Trimming removed 4 bases from V and 8 bases from J; junction bases left unmatched: 11.